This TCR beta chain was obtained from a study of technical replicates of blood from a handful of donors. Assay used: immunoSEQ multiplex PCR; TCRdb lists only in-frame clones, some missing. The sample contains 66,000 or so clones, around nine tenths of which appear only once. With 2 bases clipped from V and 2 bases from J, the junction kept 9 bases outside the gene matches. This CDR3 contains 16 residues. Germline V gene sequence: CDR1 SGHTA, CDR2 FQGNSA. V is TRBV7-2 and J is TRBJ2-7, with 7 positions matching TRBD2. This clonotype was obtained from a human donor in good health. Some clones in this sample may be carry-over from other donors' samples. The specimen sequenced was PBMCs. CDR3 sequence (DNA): TGTGCCAGCAGCTTATATTTTGGGCTAGCGGCCTACGAGCAGTACTTC. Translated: CASSLYFGLAAYEQYF.